The 18 T cell receptor beta chains in this list originate from one sample, sequenced in a study of T cell clones after liver transplantation. TCRdb's table, derived via immunoSEQ multiplex PCR, lists solely in-frame clones and lacks some. The sample comprises tens of thousands of clones, around 93% of which are singletons, and approximately 0.96% rests with the top ten. The sequencing used CD4+ T cells from blood, collected 25 months after liver transplant. The receptors here all came from a human patient who received a liver transplant. Some T cells may be supplied by the graft donor.

The V gene is TRBV28, the J gene TRBJ2-4; perhaps D is TRBD1 or TRBD2 (5 bases each). This CDR3 is 13 amino acids long. V gave up 6 bases and J gave up 10 bases, with 16 bases separating them. CDR1 and CDR2 from the germline V gene are MDHEN and SYDVKM. CDR3 sequence (DNA): TGTGCCAGCAGAGGGGCGGGCGCCGCGATTCAGTACTTC. Translated, it gives CASRGAGAAIQYF.

The CDR3, as DNA: TGCGCCAGCAGCTTGGGGGTACAGGCCGGGGAGCTGTTTTTT. Protein product: CASSLGVQAGELFF. The V gene is TRBV5-1, the J gene TRBJ2-2; a possible D gene is TRBD1 (5 bases). V was clipped by 0 bases and J by 6 bases, with 9 bases between them. The germline V gene encodes CDR1 SGHRS and CDR2 YFSETQ. The CDR3 runs to 14 residues.

V usage is TRBV5-5 and J usage is TRBJ1-2, with a possible D match to TRBD1 (5 bases). The V and J ends lost 4 bases and 6 bases respectively, with 28 bases between them. The CDR3 consists of 18 residues. The V gene's germline CDR1 is SGHKS and CDR2 YYEKEE (reference sequence). The CDR3 reads CASSDVPRGAGRVDGYTF. The CDR3 coding sequence is TGTGCCAGCAGCGACGTCCCGAGGGGTGCGGGAAGGGTTGATGGCTACACCTTC.

The chain recombines TRBV15 with TRBJ2-7, with 7 bases matching TRBD1. The CDR3 runs to 15 residues. V lost 0 bases to trimming and J lost 3 bases; unmatched junction nucleotides: 5. CDR1 is LNHNV and CDR2 is YYDKDF in the germline V gene (reference sequence). Here the CDR3 reads CATSREFGDSYEQYF. The DNA for the CDR3 is TGTGCCACCAGCAGAGAGTTTGGGGACAGCTACGAGCAGTACTTC.

V is TRBV15 and J is TRBJ1-2, with D tentatively TRBD1 (5 bases). Trimming took off 7 bases at V and 4 bases at J, with 16 bases between the two ends. Germline V gives CDR1 LNHNV, CDR2 YYDKDF (reference sequence). The CDR3 covers 14 residues. The CDR3, as DNA: TGTGCCACCACCAAGCAGGGAGATAGCTATGGCTACACCTTC. Its protein product is CATTKQGDSYGYTF. Full variable domain (missing parts from reference TRBV15 and TRBJ1-2): DAMVIQNPRYQVTQFGKPVTLSCSQTLNHNVMYWYQQKSSQAPKLLFHYYDKDFNNEADTPDNFQSRRPNTSFCFLDIRSPGLGDTAMYLCATTKQGDSYGYTFGSGTRLTVV.

This chain joins TRBV9 and TRBJ2-4; 9 bases agree with TRBD1. Germline CDR1 is SGDLS and CDR2 is YYNGEE. This CDR3 contains 13 residues. V lost 7 bases to trimming and J lost 5 bases; unmatched junction nucleotides: 4. The CDR3 DNA sequence: TGTGCCAGCGCCCGGACAGGGGAAAACATTCAGTACTTC. It encodes CASARTGENIQYF.

In its sample, this clone was seen a few times. This sequence joins TRBV25-1 and TRBJ2-3; the match to TRBD2 covers 13 bases. V was pared by 5 bases and J by 2 bases, with 4 bases of the junction left unmatched. Germline V gives CDR1 MGHDK, CDR2 SYGVNS. CDR3 length equals 16 residues. The CDR3 region is CASSRTSGSFTDTQYF. The CDR3 region has the DNA TGTGCCAGCAGTAGGACTAGCGGGAGTTTCACAGATACGCAGTATTTT. Complete variable domain (other parts from reference TRBV25-1 and TRBJ2-3): EADIYQTPRYLVIGTGKKITLECSQTMGHDKMYWYQQDPGMELHLIHYSYGVNSTEKGDLSSESTVSRIRTEHFPLTLESARPSHTSQYLCASSRTSGSFTDTQYFGPGTRLTVL.

The V call is TRBV27, the J call TRBJ2-2, with TRBD1 as a possible D gene (5 bases). Germline loops: CDR1 MNHEY, CDR2 SMNVEV (reference sequence). V was cut by 0 bases and J by 1 base, with 6 bases left in between. The CDR3 consists of 15 residues. The CDR3 region is CASSLSTGNTGELFF. The CDR3 coding sequence is TGTGCCAGCAGTTTATCTACAGGGAACACCGGGGAGCTGTTTTTT.

This sequence joins TRBV7-9 and TRBJ2-1; 11 positions agree with TRBD1. The CDR3 loop spans 16 amino acids. V shed 5 bases and J 1 base; nucleotides not matched to a gene: 4. The germline CDR1 and CDR2 sequences are SEHNR and FQNEAQ (reference sequence). This chain's CDR3 is CASSRTGGASYNEQFF. CDR3 bases: TGTGCCAGCAGCCGGACAGGGGGCGCATCCTACAATGAGCAGTTCTTC.

The rearrangement joins TRBV5-1 to TRBJ2-3, with 11 bases identical to TRBD2. Germline trimming cut 4 bases from V and 0 bases from J; bases unmatched to any gene: 4. This CDR3 region has 16 residues. The germline CDR1 and CDR2 sequences are SGHRS and YFSETQ. CDR3 DNA sequence: TGCGCCAGCAGCCAGGGACTAGCGGTTAGCACAGATACGCAGTATTTT. It specifies CASSQGLAVSTDTQYF.

This clone was seen a single time. This chain connects TRBV29-1 to TRBJ2-5, with 11 bases identical to TRBD2. V shed 6 bases and J 2 bases; nucleotides not matched to a gene: 5. Germline V CDR1 and CDR2: SQVTM, ANQGSEA. CDR3 length: 14 residues. The CDR3 spells CSVTGLAAQETQYF. CDR3 in DNA: TGCAGCGTAACGGGACTAGCGGCTCAAGAGACCCAGTACTTC.

This clone appeared once. The chain combines TRBV5-4 with TRBJ1-4; TRBD1 matches at 7 bases. Germline trimming cut 3 bases from V and 3 bases from J; bases unmatched to any gene: 2. Germline V CDR1 and CDR2: SGHNT, YYREEE (reference sequence). The CDR3 contains 14 residues. The CDR3 protein is CASSSGTANEKLFF. CDR3 DNA: TGTGCCAGCAGCTCCGGGACAGCTAATGAAAAACTGTTTTTT.

This clone came up once. The chain employs TRBV5-4 and TRBJ1-2, with D possibly TRBD1 on 6 matching bases. This CDR3 is built from 14 residues. Per the germline V gene, CDR1 is SGHNT and CDR2 is YYREEE (reference sequence). Trimming pared 0 bases from V and 4 bases from J, leaving 10 bases between. CDR3 region: CASSLAGTPYGYTF. The DNA of the CDR3 is TGTGCCAGCAGCTTGGCCGGGACACCCTATGGCTACACCTTC.

The chain uses TRBV2 and TRBJ2-3; possibly TRBD1 for D (5 bases). The length of the CDR3 is 14 residues. Germline values: CDR1 SNHLY, CDR2 FYNNEI. Between the trimmed V and J ends, which lost 1 base and 6 bases, there was a span of 11 bases. CDR3 DNA: TGTGCCAGCAGTGAAGTCGACTGGGGCGATACGCAGTATTTT. Its translation is CASSEVDWGDTQYF.

V gene TRBV15 combines with J gene TRBJ1-2; D ambiguous. The CDR3 runs to 15 residues. V lost 5 bases and J 4 bases, leaving 17 bases between the germline ends. Germline CDR1 and CDR2: LNHNV and YYDKDF (reference sequence). In nucleotides, the CDR3 is TGTGCCACCAGCGGACGGGAAGACATGGCCTATGGCTACACCTTC. Translation: CATSGREDMAYGYTF.

The J gene is TRBJ1-5, the V gene TRBV15; D unresolved. CDR1 and CDR2 from the germline V gene are LNHNV and YYDKDF (reference sequence). The CDR3 length is 17 residues. Trimming cost V 0 bases and J 0 bases, with 12 bases left between them. CDR3 sequence reads: CATSRDQPFNSNQPQHF. CDR3 coding DNA: TGTGCCACCAGCAGAGATCAGCCGTTTAATAGCAATCAGCCCCAGCATTTT.

The rearrangement uses TRBV5-1 and TRBJ2-1; TRBD2 matches at 12 bases. Germline CDR1 and CDR2: SGHRS and YFSETQ. This CDR3 region has 14 residues. V was pared by 4 bases and J by 8 bases, with 4 bases of the junction left unmatched. The CDR3: CASSQTSGSHEQFF. The CDR3, as DNA: TGCGCCAGCAGCCAGACTAGCGGGAGTCATGAGCAGTTCTTC.

The genes are TRBV6-5 and TRBJ2-1; 9 bases agree with TRBD2. V lost 4 bases and J lost 0; bases outside the gene matches: 4. The CDR3 runs 16 residues. CDR1 MNHEY and CDR2 SVGAGI come from the germline V gene. CDR3 nucleotides: TGTGCCAGCAGTTTAAATAGCGGGAGCTCCTACAATGAGCAGTTCTTC. This gives the protein CASSLNSGSSYNEQFF.